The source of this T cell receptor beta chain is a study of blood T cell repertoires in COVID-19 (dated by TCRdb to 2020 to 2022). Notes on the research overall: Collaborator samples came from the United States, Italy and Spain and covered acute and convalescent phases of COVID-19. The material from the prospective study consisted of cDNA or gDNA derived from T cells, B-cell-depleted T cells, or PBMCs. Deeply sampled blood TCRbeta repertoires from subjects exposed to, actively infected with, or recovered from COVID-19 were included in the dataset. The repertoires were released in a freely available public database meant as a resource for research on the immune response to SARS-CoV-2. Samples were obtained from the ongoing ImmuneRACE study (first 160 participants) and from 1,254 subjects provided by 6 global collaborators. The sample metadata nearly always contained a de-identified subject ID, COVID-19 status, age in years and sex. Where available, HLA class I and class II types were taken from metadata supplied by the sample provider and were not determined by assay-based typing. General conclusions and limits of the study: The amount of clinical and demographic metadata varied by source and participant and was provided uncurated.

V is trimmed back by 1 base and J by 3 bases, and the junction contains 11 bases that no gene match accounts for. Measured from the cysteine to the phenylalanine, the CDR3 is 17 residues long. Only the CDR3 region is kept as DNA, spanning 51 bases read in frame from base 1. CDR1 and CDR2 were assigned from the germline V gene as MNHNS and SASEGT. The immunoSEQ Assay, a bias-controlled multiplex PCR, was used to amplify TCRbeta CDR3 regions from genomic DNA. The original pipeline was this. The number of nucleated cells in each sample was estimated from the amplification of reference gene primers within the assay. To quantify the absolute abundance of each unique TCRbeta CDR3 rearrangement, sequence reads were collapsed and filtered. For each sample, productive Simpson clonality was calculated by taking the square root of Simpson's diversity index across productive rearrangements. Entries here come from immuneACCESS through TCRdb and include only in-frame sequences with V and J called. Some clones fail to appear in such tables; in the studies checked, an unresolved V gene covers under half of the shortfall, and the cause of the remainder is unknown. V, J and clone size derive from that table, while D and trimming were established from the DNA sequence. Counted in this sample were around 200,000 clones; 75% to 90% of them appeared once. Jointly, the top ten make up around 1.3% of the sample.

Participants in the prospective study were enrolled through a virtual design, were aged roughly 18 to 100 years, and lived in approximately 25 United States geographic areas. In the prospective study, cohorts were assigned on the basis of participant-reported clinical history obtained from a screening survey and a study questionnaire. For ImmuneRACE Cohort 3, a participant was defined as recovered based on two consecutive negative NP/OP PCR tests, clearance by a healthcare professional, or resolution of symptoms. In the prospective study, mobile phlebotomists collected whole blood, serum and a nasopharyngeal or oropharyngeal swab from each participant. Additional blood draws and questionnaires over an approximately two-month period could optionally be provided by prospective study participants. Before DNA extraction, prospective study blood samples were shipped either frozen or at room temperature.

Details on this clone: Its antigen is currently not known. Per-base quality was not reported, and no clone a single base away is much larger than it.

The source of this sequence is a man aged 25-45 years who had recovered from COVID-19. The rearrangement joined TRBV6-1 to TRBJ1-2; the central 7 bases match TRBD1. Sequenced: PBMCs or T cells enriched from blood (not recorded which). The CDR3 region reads CASSEDGTEAFYYGYTF. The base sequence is TGTGCCAGCAGTGAAGATGGGACAGAGGCCTTTTACTATGGCTACACCTTC.